The rows below give T cell receptor beta chains drawn from one sample of a study of radiotherapy plus CTLA-4 blockade in lung cancer. Sequenced by immunoSEQ multiplex PCR; TCRdb stores in-frame clones only, minus some. The sample lists 9,500 to 15,000 clones, under 90% seen once, with 25% to 35% in the top ten. The source was peripheral blood, collected from a patient treated with radiotherapy plus ipilimumab. The receptors derive from a human donor with non-small cell lung cancer that progressed on radiotherapy plus ipilimumab. Each CDR3 is given with its conserved first and last residue. The D gene is left open where the match is weak. Not all rows give a size; the values are once, few, many and, for expanded clones, a class.

once	TRBV9	NA	TRBJ1-1	CASSVDVGNTEAFF	TGTGCCAGCAGCGTAGATGTGGGGAACACTGAAGCTTTCTTT
NA	TRBV2	NA	TRBJ1-1	CASSEQFNTEAFF	TGTGCCAGCAGTGAGCAGTTCAACACTGAAGCTTTCTTT
NA	TRBV27	NA	TRBJ1-1	CASRIKGFTEAFF	TGTGCCAGCAGGATAAAGGGGTTCACTGAAGCTTTCTTT
NA	TRBV7-7	TRBD2	TRBJ2-1	CASSLVFGGNDEQFF	TGTGCTAGCAGCTTAGTCTTCGGGGGGAATGATGAGCAGTTCTTC
NA	TRBV5-1	NA	TRBJ1-4	CASSDEGRDEKLFF	TGCGCCAGCAGTGACGAAGGCAGAGATGAAAAACTGTTTTTT
NA	TRBV29-1	NA	TRBJ2-1	CSVAGLSYNEQFF	TGCAGCGTTGCCGGGCTCTCCTACAATGAGCAGTTCTTC
NA	TRBV14	NA	TRBJ2-7	CASSHSQYEQYF	TGTGCCAGCAGCCACTCTCAATACGAGCAGTACTTC
NA	TRBV13	NA	TRBJ2-3	CASSSALGTDTQYF	TGTGCCAGCAGCTCCGCACTCGGCACAGATACGCAGTATTTT
NA	TRBV6-5	TRBD1	TRBJ1-6	CASSAFGTDNSPLHF	TGTGCCAGCAGTGCTTTCGGGACAGATAATTCACCCCTCCACTTT
NA	TRBV4-2	NA	TRBJ1-4	CASSQDLGAFEKLFF	TGTGCCAGCAGCCAAGATCTAGGGGCATTCGAAAAACTGTTTTTT
NA	TRBV19	TRBD1	TRBJ2-7	CASSIMTGAYEQYF	TGTGCCAGTAGTATTATGACAGGGGCCTACGAGCAGTACTTC
NA	TRBV27	NA	TRBJ1-5	CASSRSGSTQHF	TGTGCCAGCAGTCGTTCTGGCTCTACCCAGCATTTT
NA	TRBV28	TRBD1	TRBJ1-2	CASRLQGEGRLSYTF	TGTGCCAGCAGACTACAGGGGGAGGGCCGTCTGAGCTACACCTTC
NA	TRBV27	NA	TRBJ1-6	CASRKGSSYNSPLHF	TGTGCCAGCAGAAAGGGAAGCTCCTATAATTCACCCCTCCACTTT
few	TRBV5-1	NA	TRBJ1-3	CASSLGRGWANTIYF	TGCGCCAGCAGCTTGGGGAGAGGGTGGGCAAACACCATATATTTT
NA	TRBV21-1	NA	TRBJ2-7	CASSKVAGAGGPFWEQYF	TGTGCCAGCAGCAAAGTCGCGGGGGCTGGGGGTCCCTTCTGGGAGCAGTACTTC
NA	TRBV7-2	TRBD2	TRBJ2-2	CASSAPAGGHTGELFF	TGTGCCAGCAGCGCCCCAGCGGGGGGCCACACCGGGGAGCTGTTTTTT